This TCR beta chain was sequenced in a study of shared clonotypes between healthy human individuals. This CDR3 has 14 amino acids. V was clipped by 1 base and J by 0 bases, with 7 bases between them. Germline-derived CDR1 and CDR2 are GTSNPN and SVGIG (reference sequence). Produced via immunoSEQ multiplex PCR; TCRdb's table is partial and in-frame only. The sample includes 2 million to 2.5 million clones, 85% to 95% of them seen just once. The material sequenced was naive CD4+ T cells sorted from blood. Subset noted: CD45RA+ positively selected. V usage is TRBV30 and J usage is TRBJ1-5; D possibly corresponds to TRBD1 (5 bases). The sequence derives from a man younger than 35 in good health. Written as DNA, the CDR3 is TGTGCCTGGAGTGGACAGCTTAGCAATCAGCCCCAGCATTTT. Encoded protein: CAWSGQLSNQPQHF.